This T cell receptor (beta chain) was retrieved from a study of vaccination effects on CD4 cells after COVID-19 (dated by TCRdb to 2022 to 2024). Study-wide context: Each participant received two doses of an mRNA SARS-CoV-2 vaccine, either BNT162b2 or mRNA-1273. Pre-vaccine samples were collected from a couple of convalescent patients 16 days and one week before the first dose, corresponding to 142 and 148 days after COVID-19 diagnosis. The study compared SARS-CoV-2 spike-specific CD4+ TCR repertoires before and after mRNA vaccination in COVID-19 convalescent patients and infection-naive vaccine recipients. Altogether, approximately 10 COVID-19 convalescent patients and a few SARS-CoV-2-naive healthy vaccine recipients made up the full study. Cultures from other donors in the study were sequenced using the Oncomine TCR Beta short-read assay on an Illumina iSeq 100.

To note about this clone: Its antigen is currently not known. Base qualities are not recorded, but no much larger clone differs from it by a single base.

Paper-wide results and their limitations: Marked clonal contraction was observed in both infection-induced and vaccine-induced clones at late post-vaccination timepoints, consistent with waning T cell responses. For convalescent patients, new clones induced by the vaccine made up most of the post-vaccine spike-reactive repertoire, and these new clones were largely distinct from the clones induced by infection. The study was limited by a small number of convalescent patients, and early post-infection timepoints were lacking.

Libraries came from the immunoSEQ multiplex PCR assay. DNA from the CD4+ T cells that had been cultured and isolated underwent TCR beta CDR3 sequencing. Per the authors' processing: Non-productive TCR sequences were discarded, and reads were trimmed to the CDR3 region, with only CDR3s of 7 or more amino acids retained. Antigen-specific clonotypes were identified with the MANAFEST web app by comparing expansion in peptide wells against reference cultures. To be called positive, a clone needed expansion at FDR<0.05 compared with the reference and with all other wells, an odds ratio greater than 5, and a frequency greater than 0.1% in two replicate wells. A clonotype was defined as cross-reactive if the clonotype was significantly expanded both in SARS-CoV-2 spike wells and in at least one common cold coronavirus spike condition. CDR3 similarity was assessed by Levenshtein distance using the stringdist R package, and unrooted trees were constructed with ape in R 3.6.1. TCRdb's version of the immuneACCESS table is confined to in-frame rearrangements and falls short of the full clone set. An unresolved V gene accounts for under half of the shortfall where checked; the remainder is of unknown origin. V and J calls and clone size come straight from that table; D and trimming were deduced from the DNA. The sample table holds 55,000 to 90,000 clones, of which over 60% were seen once. Less than 6.5% of the sample is taken by the ten largest.

In the ViraFEST assay, PBMC were stimulated with viral peptide pools, and antigen-specific CD4+ T cell clonotypes were then identified by expansion using TCR sequencing. After 10 days of culture, CD4+ T cells were isolated with the EasySep CD4+ T cell isolation kit. Convalescent patients had PCR-confirmed SARS-CoV-2 infection between March and December 2020, before Alpha, Beta and Delta variants emerged in the United States. Each well held under 2.5 million PBMC cultured in IMDM containing approximately 5% human AB serum, roughly 9.6 IU/ml IL-2 and gentamicin, along with approximately 10 ug/ml peptides. An HIV-1 Nef peptide pool was used as the negative control culture condition. Half of the culture medium was replaced with fresh IL-2-containing medium on days 3 and 7. Unless noted otherwise, every peptide stimulation condition was cultured in triplicate wells. PBMC were separated from whole blood using Ficoll-Paque Plus gradient centrifugation and were then either cryopreserved at -140C or used fresh. The QIAamp micro DNA kit was used to extract genomic DNA from the cultured CD4+ T cells.

CDR1 and CDR2, looked up from the germline V gene (reference sequence), are MNHNY and SVGAGI. Trimming removed 4 bases from V and 5 bases from J, leaving 11 bases between the germline ends. The CDR3 runs 13 residues from the cysteine to the phenylalanine. The only DNA kept is the CDR3, 39 bases in frame from the first base. The V and J genes are TRBV6-6 and TRBJ1-2, with a weak D call of TRBD1 (6 bases match). This sequence originates from a human donor who had a prior SARS-CoV-2 infection. Sample: CD4+ T cells from PBMCs cultured with HIV peptides, taken before COVID-19 vaccination. The cell subset or site tag for this specimen amounts to: HIV-1 Nef peptide pool negative control/reference culture. The CDR3 protein: CASSSQGRYGYTF. The base sequence is TGTGCCAGCAGTTCCCAGGGGAGGTATGGCTACACCTTC.